The 17 T cell receptor beta chains listed next were all sequenced from one sample in a study of T cell responses to AZD1222 COVID-19 vaccine. The method was immunoSEQ multiplex PCR; TCRdb's version includes in-frame clones alone and lacks a portion of them. Of some 200,000 clones in the sample, about 94% are singletons; the top ten hold roughly 1.8%. Sample: peripheral blood, taken 28 days after the second dose of the MenACWY control vaccine. The receptors were gathered from an adult who received the MenACWY meningococcal vaccine as a control.

The chain recombines TRBV7-2 with TRBJ2-1; 10 bases are a match to TRBD2. The CDR3 runs to 16 residues. Trimming took 1 base from V and 4 from J; bases not matched to a gene: 4. The germline gives CDR1 SGHTA, CDR2 FQGNSA. CDR3 region: CASSLETSGAYNEQFF. The CDR3 coding sequence is TGTGCCAGCAGCTTAGAAACTAGCGGGGCTTACAATGAGCAGTTCTTC.

J is TRBJ1-1 and V is TRBV27; D not certain. V lost 5 bases, J lost 5 bases, and 12 bases lay in between. Germline V CDR1 and CDR2: MNHEY, SMNVEV (reference sequence). The CDR3 runs to 13 residues. The DNA of the CDR3 is TGTGCCAGCAGTCTAGGATGGGGAACTGAAGCTTTCTTT. Protein sequence: CASSLGWGTEAFF.

This chain joins TRBV27 and TRBJ1-6, with TRBD1 as a possible D gene (6 bases). V dropped 8 bases and J dropped 9 bases, with 17 bases sitting between them. Germline assignment: CDR1 MNHEY and CDR2 SMNVEV (reference sequence). CDR3 length equals 14 residues. CDR3 nucleotides: TGTGCCAGCTGGGGTGGGGGCGGTAGTTCACCCCTCCACTTT. Residues: CASWGGGGSSPLHF.

The chain employs TRBV30 and TRBJ1-2, with TRBD1 as a possible D gene (5 bases). Germline V CDR1 and CDR2: GTSNPN, SVGIG (reference sequence). Trimming took 2 bases from V and 4 from J, leaving 11 bases between them. This CDR3 has 13 residues. The DNA of the CDR3 is TGTGCCTGGAGTCCGGGACTCAGCTATGGCTACACCTTC. This codes for CAWSPGLSYGYTF.

This chain uses TRBV6-5 with TRBJ1-2; possible D gene TRBD1, 5 bases. The CDR3 loop spans 16 amino acids. Germline-derived CDR1 and CDR2 are MNHEY and SVGAGI. Trimming left V 2 bases short and J 1 base short, with 14 bases between. The CDR3 nucleotides are TGTGCCAGCAGTTACCCTGGGGCCGATTATAACTATGGCTACACCTTC. Residues: CASSYPGADYNYGYTF.

This chain joins TRBV7-9 and TRBJ1-2; D uncertain. The germline V gene encodes CDR1 SEHNR and CDR2 FQNEAQ (reference sequence). The CDR3 has 16 amino acids. V lost 5 bases and J 2 bases, leaving 18 bases between the germline ends. CDR3 sequence reads: CASSPPILTENYGYTF. The DNA for the CDR3 is TGTGCCAGCAGCCCCCCTATATTAACGGAAAACTATGGCTACACCTTC. Combining the CDR3 with reference TRBV7-9 and TRBJ1-2 gives the whole variable domain DTGVSQNPRHKITKRGQNVTFRCDPISEHNRLYWYRQTLGQGPEFLTYFQNEAQLEKSRLLSDRFSAERPKGSFSTLEIQRTEQGDSAMYLCASSPPILTENYGYTFGSGTRLTVV.

CDR3 in amino acids: CASSSGRDDGYTF. Here the CDR3 DNA reads TGTGCCAGCAGCTCGGGCCGAGACGATGGCTACACCTTC. The gene calls are TRBV5-4 and TRBJ1-2; no clear D gene. This CDR3 contains 13 residues. V was pared by 3 bases and J by 6 bases, with 12 bases between. Germline lookup yields CDR1 SGHNT and CDR2 YYREEE (reference sequence).

This clone showed up just once. V and J are TRBV10-3 and TRBJ1-6; possibly TRBD1 for D (6 bases). Germline values: CDR1 ENHRY, CDR2 SYGVKD. CDR3 length: 14 residues. V was pared by 6 bases and J by 5 bases, with 11 bases between. DNA of the CDR3: TGTGCCATCAGCGCGGACAGCAATAATTCACCCCTCCACTTT. It translates to CAISADSNNSPLHF.

The V call is TRBV6-6, the J call TRBJ2-7, with TRBD2 as a possible D gene (6 bases). Germline assignment: CDR1 MNHNY and CDR2 SVGAGI (reference sequence). With 3 bases removed from V and 6 bases from J, the gap between germline ends came to 18 bases. The CDR3 contains 15 residues. CDR3 DNA sequence: TGTGCCAGCAGTTATTCTTCCCGGGAGAGAACCGAGCAGTACTTC. Translation gives CASSYSSRERTEQYF.

The genes are TRBV27 and TRBJ1-6, with 8 bases fitting TRBD1. The CDR3 length is 13 residues. Germline CDR1 and CDR2: MNHEY and SMNVEV (reference sequence). V trimming: 8 bases; J trimming: 9 bases; junction bases outside the gene matches: 6. The DNA of the CDR3 is TGTGCCAGCGCCGGGACAGGAGGTTCACCCCTCCACTTT. It translates to CASAGTGGSPLHF.

This chain uses TRBV20-1 with TRBJ2-2, with no clear D. The CDR3 covers 11 residues. Germline V CDR1 and CDR2: DFQATT, SNEGSKA (reference sequence). V was clipped by 1 base and J by 8 bases, with 5 bases between them. DNA of the CDR3: TGCAGTGCTAGAGGGGTAGGGGAGCTGTTTTTT. This encodes CSARGVGELFF.

The chain recombines TRBV18 with TRBJ1-1; D uncertain. The CDR3 contains 15 residues. Germline V gene lookup returns CDR1 KGHSH and CDR2 LQKENI. Between the trimmed V and J ends, which lost 2 bases and 0 bases, there was a span of 10 bases. The CDR3 nucleotides are TGTGCCAGCTCACCATCGAGCCAGATGAACACTGAAGCTTTCTTT. This codes for CASSPSSQMNTEAFF.

The genes are TRBV5-1 and TRBJ2-7; D is perhaps TRBD1 (6 bases). This CDR3 spans 14 amino acids. Germline V gene lookup returns CDR1 SGHRS and CDR2 YFSETQ. Trimming removed 2 bases from V and 4 bases from J, with 13 bases in between. The chain's CDR3 is CASSFAPGAYEQYF. Here the CDR3 DNA reads TGCGCCAGCAGCTTTGCCCCAGGGGCTTACGAGCAGTACTTC.

V gene TRBV10-3 combines with J gene TRBJ2-5; 7 bases map to TRBD2. Germline assignment: CDR1 ENHRY and CDR2 SYGVKD. This CDR3 is 14 amino acids long. V lost 4 bases and J lost 3; bases outside the gene matches: 5. The CDR3 DNA is TGTGCCATCAGTGTCGGCGGGAGAGAAGAGACCCAGTACTTC. Translated: CAISVGGREETQYF.

The count of this clone is one. The chain has TRBV5-1 and TRBJ2-1, with TRBD2 matching 7 bases. This CDR3 contains 15 residues. J was trimmed by 7 bases and V by 0 bases; bases with no gene match: 7. Germline V lookup: CDR1 SGHRS, CDR2 YFSETQ. CDR3 sequence reads: CASSLAGRIRNEQFF. For the CDR3, the DNA is TGCGCCAGCAGCTTGGCCGGGAGGATTAGGAATGAGCAGTTCTTC.

V is TRBV24-1 and J is TRBJ2-2; D may be TRBD1 (5 bases). The CDR3 is made up of 12 amino acids. Germline V CDR1 and CDR2: KGHDR, SFDVKD. The V gene lost 7 bases and the J gene lost 6 bases, with 8 bases spanning the gap. Here the CDR3 DNA reads TGTGCCACCAGGGGGCAGGCCGGGGAGCTGTTTTTT. Protein: CATRGQAGELFF.

The chain couples TRBV6-5 to TRBJ1-5; possible D gene TRBD1, 5 bases. The CDR3 extends over 15 amino acids. With 8 bases removed from V and 0 bases from J, the gap between germline ends came to 14 bases. Germline V gene sequence: CDR1 MNHEY, CDR2 SVGAGI. The chain's CDR3 is CASAPGVSSNQPQHF. The CDR3, as DNA: TGTGCCAGCGCCCCGGGGGTTAGTAGCAATCAGCCCCAGCATTTT.